Here is one T cell receptor beta chain with its context. It lacks a known antigen. Base qualities are not at hand, and no much larger clone is one base apart. V sheds 11 bases and J sheds 7 bases, leaving 14 bases between their ends. Spanning cysteine to phenylalanine, the CDR3 consists of 11 amino acids. The kept DNA is CDR3 alone, 33 bases in frame from the first base. As encoded in the germline V gene, CDR1 is MDHEN while CDR2 is SYDVKM. The data derive from a study of T cell repertoires in cytomegalovirus infection (dated by TCRdb to between 2019 and 2020). Study-level background: Donor HLA type was relevant to the analysis, because carriage of CMV infection together with the matching HLA type was indicated by public TCR beta signatures.

What the research found in general, with its limitations: The ex vivo response was dominated by HLA-C-restricted CMV-specific TCR beta clonotypes, which also provided the single most frequent clonotype in two of eight donors. Carriers of CMV infection plus the relevant HLA type were discriminated by the cumulative frequency of public TCR beta family members in the study cohort and in an independent roughly 340-donor cohort.

Instrument on record: Illumina HiSeq 1500. The public reads were quality trimmed at Q25 with fastp and then assembled into clones with MiXCR by TCRdb, keeping productive beta chains. Duplicate CDR3 protein sequences are folded into a single record with the most common DNA and genes. For this sample there are roughly 230,000 distinct CDR3 sequences; about 17% appear just once. The biggest ten clones account for around 43% of the sample. The rearrangement combines TRBV28 with TRBJ1-2, with the D gene call left open. Sequenced material: CD8+ T cells from PBMCs. The TCR comes from a human donor in good health (CMV status not recorded). Some clones in this sample may be carry-over from other donors' samples. CDR3 reads: CAVKVGVGYTF. The nucleotide sequence is TGTGCCGTTAAAGTGGGTGTTGGCTACACCTTC.